This T cell receptor (beta chain) was captured by sequencing in a study of blood T cell repertoires in COVID-19. With 6 bases clipped from V and 0 bases from J, the junction kept 2 bases outside the gene matches. CDR3 size: 15 residues. Germline values: CDR1 MNHEY, CDR2 SVGAGI. Data came from immunoSEQ multiplex PCR; TCRdb stores just in-frame clones and leaves some out. This table has around 300,000 clones, around 87% appearing once. The material sequenced was PBMCs or T cells enriched from blood (not recorded which). This rearrangement joins TRBV6-5 to TRBJ1-4; 9 bases are shared with TRBD1. The clonotype originates from a woman aged 25 to 39 who had recovered from COVID-19. The DNA for the CDR3 is TGTGCCAGCAGGAGGACAGGGGCAACTAATGAAAAACTGTTTTTT. Protein: CASRRTGATNEKLFF.